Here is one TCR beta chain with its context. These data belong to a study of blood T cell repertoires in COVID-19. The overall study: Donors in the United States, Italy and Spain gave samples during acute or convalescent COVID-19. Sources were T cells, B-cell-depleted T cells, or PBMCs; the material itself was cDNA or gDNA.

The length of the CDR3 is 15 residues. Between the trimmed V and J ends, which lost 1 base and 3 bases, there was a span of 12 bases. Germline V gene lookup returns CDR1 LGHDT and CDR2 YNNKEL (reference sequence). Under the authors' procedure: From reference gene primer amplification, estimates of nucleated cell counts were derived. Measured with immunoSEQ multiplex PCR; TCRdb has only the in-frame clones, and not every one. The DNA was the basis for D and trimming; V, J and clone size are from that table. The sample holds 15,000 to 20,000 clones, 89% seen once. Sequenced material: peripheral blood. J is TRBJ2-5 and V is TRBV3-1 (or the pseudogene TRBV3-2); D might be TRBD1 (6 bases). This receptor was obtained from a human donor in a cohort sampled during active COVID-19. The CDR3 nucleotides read TGTGCCAGCAGCCAAGCAGGGGACGGCAAAGAGACCCAGTACTTC. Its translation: CASSQAGDGKETQYF.